These T cell receptor beta chains were read from a single sample in a study of blood T cell repertoires in COVID-19. Libraries were prepared by immunoSEQ multiplex PCR; TCRdb keeps only in-frame clonotypes and omits some of them. The table shows 90,000 or so clones, with about 90% occurring only once. Sequencing was carried out using peripheral blood. All receptors come from a man younger than 35 with COVID-19, enrolled during active disease. The CDR3 runs from the conserved cysteine through the conserved F or W. The order of the fields is J gene, V gene, D gene, clone size, CDR3 DNA, CDR3 protein. D genes are given only for firm matches. The size entry is marked missing in some rows and otherwise reads once, few, many or a size class.

TRBJ2-7,TRBV3-1/TRBV3-2,TRBD1,-,TGTGCCAGCAGCCAAGGTTGGACAGGAGACTACGAGCAGTACTTC,CASSQGWTGDYEQYF
TRBJ2-7,TRBV9,-,once,TGTGCCAGCAGCGTAGGCGGGGCGGACTCCTACGAGCAGTACTTC,CASSVGGADSYEQYF
TRBJ2-7,TRBV5-5,-,-,TGTGCCAGCAGCCGCAACAGCTACGAGCAGTACTTC,CASSRNSYEQYF
TRBJ2-1,TRBV5-6,-,-,TGTGCCAGCAGCTTAGGGGGATACAATGAGCAGTTCTTC,CASSLGGYNEQFF
TRBJ2-2,TRBV7-8,TRBD2,-,TGTGCCAGCAGGGTGACTAGCGGGAACACCGGGGAGCTGTTTTTT,CASRVTSGNTGELFF
TRBJ1-1,TRBV7-6,-,few,TGTGCCAGCAGCCACGGACGGGGGGTAGGGGCTTTCTTT,CASSHGRGVGAFF
TRBJ1-2,TRBV9,-,-,TGTGCCAGCAGCGTAGGAGGGGGAGCCTATGGCTACACCTTC,CASSVGGGAYGYTF
TRBJ1-1,TRBV5-4,-,-,TGTGCCAGCAGCTTGGCAGGTGGAACAGGGATGAACACTGAAGCTTTCTTT,CASSLAGGTGMNTEAFF
TRBJ2-5,TRBV30,TRBD1,-,TGTGCCTGGAGTGCCCGGGACAGCCTACAAGAGACCCAGTACTTC,CAWSARDSLQETQYF
TRBJ1-1,TRBV27,-,-,TGTGCCAGCAGCGCTCAGCGGAGTCCGATGAACACTGAAGCTTTCTTT,CASSAQRSPMNTEAFF
TRBJ1-2,TRBV5-5,TRBD1,-,TGTGCCAGCAGCTGGGGGACAGGGACGAACTATGGCTACACCTTC,CASSWGTGTNYGYTF
TRBJ2-7,TRBV28,-,-,TGTGCCAGCAGTTCACGAACAGGGTTAGTGCTACACTACGAGCAGTACTTC,CASSSRTGLVLHYEQYF
TRBJ1-1,TRBV3-1/TRBV3-2,TRBD1,-,TGTGCCAGCAGCCCCAGACAGGGGGCAAACACTGAAGCTTTCTTT,CASSPRQGANTEAFF
TRBJ2-3,TRBV10-1,TRBD2,-,TGCGCCAGCAGCATGGGACTATCAATGGGGACAGATACGCAGTATTTT,CASSMGLSMGTDTQYF
TRBJ1-4,TRBV7-9,-,few,TGTGCCAGCAGCTCCACCCGCGGGGACGAAAAACTGTTTTTT,CASSSTRGDEKLFF
TRBJ2-7,TRBV5-6,TRBD1,-,TGTGCCAGCAGCTCGCCAGGGGGCTACGAGCAGTACTTC,CASSSPGGYEQYF
TRBJ2-1,TRBV29-1,TRBD2,few,TGCAGCGTTGTGGCTAGCGGTAGCTCCTACAATGAGCAGTTCTTC,CSVVASGSSYNEQFF
TRBJ2-7,TRBV7-9,-,-,TGTGCCAGCAGCGACGGACTGAGAAAGGCCTACGAGCAGTACTTC,CASSDGLRKAYEQYF
TRBJ1-5,TRBV7-2,-,-,TGTGCCAGCACCTCGGGGGGTCCCAATCAGCCCCAGCATTTT,CASTSGGPNQPQHF
TRBJ2-1,TRBV6-4,TRBD1,-,TGTGCCAGCAGTGACTCAGAGGACAGGGGACCTTTAGAGCAGTTCTTC,CASSDSEDRGPLEQFF
TRBJ2-7,TRBV7-2,TRBD1,-,TGTGCCAGCAGCGGCGGACAGGGGGAGTACGAGCAGTACTTC,CASSGGQGEYEQYF
TRBJ1-1,TRBV30,-,-,TGTGCCTGGAGGATAAAAGGGGCGAACACTGAAGCTTTCTTT,CAWRIKGANTEAFF
TRBJ1-5,TRBV6-5,-,-,TGTGCCAGCAGCCCCCAATTCGGGGGGTATCAGCCCCAGCATTTT,CASSPQFGGYQPQHF
TRBJ2-7,TRBV28,TRBD2,-,TGTGCCAGCAGTTCGATACCGGGACTAGCGGACTACGAGCAGTACTTC,CASSSIPGLADYEQYF
TRBJ2-3,TRBV6-4,TRBD2,-,TGTGCCAGCAGTGACTCTACGAGACTAGCGGGCCGGAGTGCAGATACGCAGTATTTT,CASSDSTRLAGRSADTQYF
TRBJ2-5,TRBV28,TRBD1,once,TGTGCCAGCAGTAGGGACAGGGCCGAAGAGACCCAGTACTTC,CASSRDRAEETQYF
TRBJ1-3,TRBV20-1,TRBD1,-,TGCAGTGCTATTGACAGGGAAAAAGGAAACACCATATATTTT,CSAIDREKGNTIYF
TRBJ2-1,TRBV7-3,TRBD1,-,TGTGCCAGCAGCTTGGGACAGGGAAATGAGCAGTTCTTC,CASSLGQGNEQFF
TRBJ2-2,TRBV28,TRBD2,-,TGTGCCAGCAGTTTAGGGTCGGCGGGAGACTGGGAGCTGTTTTTT,CASSLGSAGDWELFF
TRBJ1-4,TRBV15,-,-,TGTGCCACCAGCAGAGATGACAGACTTAATGAAAAACTGCTTTTT,CATSRDDRLNEKLLF
TRBJ2-4,TRBV21-1,-,-,TGTGCCAGCAGCAACAAGGGACAGGGGGCTGCCAAAAACATTCAGTACTTC,CASSNKGQGAAKNIQYF
TRBJ2-7,TRBV5-1,TRBD1,-,TGCGCCAGCAGCTTACAGGGACAGGGGGACTACGAGCAGTACTTC,CASSLQGQGDYEQYF
TRBJ2-6,TRBV6-5,-,-,TGTGCCAGCAGACTCAGGTCTGGGGCCAACGTCCTGACTTTC,CASRLRSGANVLTF
TRBJ2-7,TRBV27,-,once,TGTGCCAGCAGTCGTAACGGGGGTCGACAGTACTTC,CASSRNGGRQYF
TRBJ1-4,TRBV6-5,TRBD1,-,TGTGCCAGCAGCCTCGAGACAGGGGATGAAAAACTGTTTTTT,CASSLETGDEKLFF
TRBJ2-7,TRBV9,TRBD2,-,TGTGCCAGCAGCCCGGTTAGCGGGAGCTCCTACGAGCAGTACTTC,CASSPVSGSSYEQYF
TRBJ2-7,TRBV3-1/TRBV3-2,TRBD1,-,TGTGCCAGCAGCCAACTGGACAGGAGCTCCTACGAGCAGTACTTC,CASSQLDRSSYEQYF
TRBJ2-7,TRBV29-1,TRBD1,-,TGCAGCGTTGATGGGACAGGAGCCTACGAGCAGTACTTC,CSVDGTGAYEQYF
TRBJ2-1,TRBV6-6,-,-,TGTGCCAGCAGTTACGTGCAGTTAATGAATGAGCAGTTCTTC,CASSYVQLMNEQFF
TRBJ2-3,TRBV4-3,TRBD2,-,TGCGCCAGCAGCTCGTTAGCGGGGAGGGCAGATACGCAGTATTTT,CASSSLAGRADTQYF
TRBJ2-3,TRBV27,TRBD2,-,TGTGCCAGCAGTAGTCCGGGACTAGCGGATACGCAGTATTTT,CASSSPGLADTQYF
TRBJ2-2,TRBV28,TRBD2,-,TGTGCCAGCAGTTTTAGCGGGAATACCGGGGAGCTGTTTTTT,CASSFSGNTGELFF
TRBJ2-7,TRBV18,-,-,TGTGCCAGCTCACCATTGGCCAGCTCCTACGAGCAGTACTTC,CASSPLASSYEQYF
TRBJ2-1,TRBV7-2,-,-,TGTGCCAGCAGCTCCACCGGAGGGGCGGCCTACAATGAGCAGTTCTTC,CASSSTGGAAYNEQFF
TRBJ2-7,TRBV14,-,-,TGTGCCAGCAGACCCGACAGTTCCTACGAGCAGTACTTC,CASRPDSSYEQYF
TRBJ1-5,TRBV19,TRBD1,-,TGTGCCAGTAGTCCTCTAACAGGGGCCAATCAGCCCCAGCATTTT,CASSPLTGANQPQHF
TRBJ2-7,TRBV7-6,-,-,TGTGCCAGCAGCCCCCCCCAGGGCCCCTCCTACGAGCAGTACTTC,CASSPPQGPSYEQYF